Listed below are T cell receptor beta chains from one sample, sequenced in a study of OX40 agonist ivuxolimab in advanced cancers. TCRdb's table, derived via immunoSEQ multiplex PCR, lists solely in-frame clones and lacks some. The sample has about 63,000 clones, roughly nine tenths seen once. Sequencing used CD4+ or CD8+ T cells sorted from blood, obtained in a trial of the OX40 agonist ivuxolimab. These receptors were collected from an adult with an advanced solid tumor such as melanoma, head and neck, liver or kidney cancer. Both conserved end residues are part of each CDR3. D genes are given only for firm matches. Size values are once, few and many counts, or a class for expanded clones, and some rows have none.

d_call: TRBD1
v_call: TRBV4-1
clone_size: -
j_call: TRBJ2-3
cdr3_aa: CASSSPGQGAGDTQYF
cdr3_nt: TGCGCCAGCAGCTCCCCGGGACAGGGGGCGGGAGATACGCAGTATTTT

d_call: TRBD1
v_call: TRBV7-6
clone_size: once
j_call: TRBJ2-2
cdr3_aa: CASSSGQGIGGELFF
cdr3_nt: TGTGCCAGCAGCTCTGGACAGGGTATCGGGGGGGAGCTGTTTTTT

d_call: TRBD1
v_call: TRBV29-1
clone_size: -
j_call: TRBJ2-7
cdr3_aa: CSALAGGSFDEQYF
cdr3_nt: TGCAGCGCCTTGGCAGGGGGCAGCTTCGACGAGCAGTACTTC

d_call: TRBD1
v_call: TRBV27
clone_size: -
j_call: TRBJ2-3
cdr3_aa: CASSLSGTGTDTQYF
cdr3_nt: TGTGCCAGCAGTTTATCAGGGACAGGGACAGATACGCAGTATTTT

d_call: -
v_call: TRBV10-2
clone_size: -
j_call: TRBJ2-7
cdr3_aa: CASSDSYEQYF
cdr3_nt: TGCGCCAGCTCTGACAGCTACGAGCAGTACTTC

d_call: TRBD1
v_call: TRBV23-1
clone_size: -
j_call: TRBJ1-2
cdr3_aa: CASSQWDRGNYGYTF
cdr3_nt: TGCGCCAGCAGTCAATGGGACAGGGGGAACTATGGCTACACCTTC

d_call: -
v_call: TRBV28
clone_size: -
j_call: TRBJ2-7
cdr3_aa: CASSETGSYEQYF
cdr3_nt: TGTGCCAGCAGCGAGACAGGAAGCTACGAGCAGTACTTC

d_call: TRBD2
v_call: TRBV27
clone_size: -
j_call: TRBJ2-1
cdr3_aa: CASTESGSSYNEQFF
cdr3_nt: TGTGCCAGCACCGAAAGCGGGAGCTCCTACAATGAGCAGTTCTTC

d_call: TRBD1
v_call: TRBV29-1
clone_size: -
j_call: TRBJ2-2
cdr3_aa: CSATRQGAGELFF
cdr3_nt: TGCAGCGCCACGAGACAGGGCGCCGGGGAGCTGTTTTTT

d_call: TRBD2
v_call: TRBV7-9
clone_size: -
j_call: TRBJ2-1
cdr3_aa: CASSLESSSGRSSYNEQFF
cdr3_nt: TGTGCCAGCAGCTTAGAGTCGTCTAGCGGGAGGAGCTCCTACAATGAGCAGTTCTTC

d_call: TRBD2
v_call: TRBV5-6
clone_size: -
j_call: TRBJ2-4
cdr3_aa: CASSSEGEGLKNIQYF
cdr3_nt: TGTGCCAGCAGCTCCGAAGGGGAGGGCCTTAAAAACATTCAGTACTTC

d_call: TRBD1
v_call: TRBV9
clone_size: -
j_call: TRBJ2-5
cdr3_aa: CASSVGGGTGGRETQYF
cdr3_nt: TGTGCCAGCAGCGTAGGAGGGGGGACAGGGGGCCGGGAGACCCAGTACTTC

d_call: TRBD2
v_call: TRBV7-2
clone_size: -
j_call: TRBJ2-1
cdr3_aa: CASSLAGGRYNEQFF
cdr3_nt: TGTGCCAGCAGCCTAGCGGGGGGGCGATACAATGAGCAGTTCTTC

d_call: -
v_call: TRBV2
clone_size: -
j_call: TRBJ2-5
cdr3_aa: CASSVPLTGGGETQYF
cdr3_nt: TGTGCCAGCAGTGTTCCTTTGACCGGGGGAGGAGAGACCCAGTACTTC

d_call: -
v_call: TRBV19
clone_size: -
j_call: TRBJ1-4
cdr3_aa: CARHPREGVKEKLFF
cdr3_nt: TGTGCCAGACATCCCAGAGAGGGGGTGAAGGAAAAACTGTTTTTT

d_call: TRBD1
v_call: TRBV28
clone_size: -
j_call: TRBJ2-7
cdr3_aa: CASSLGQGFYEQYF
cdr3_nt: TGTGCCAGCAGTCTGGGACAGGGGTTCTACGAGCAGTACTTC

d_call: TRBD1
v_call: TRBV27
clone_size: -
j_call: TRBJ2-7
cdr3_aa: CASSSSIGTGLYEQYF
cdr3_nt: TGTGCCAGCAGTTCCTCCATAGGGACAGGGCTCTACGAGCAGTACTTC

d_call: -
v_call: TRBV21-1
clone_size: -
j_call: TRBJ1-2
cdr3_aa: CASSKPGLSFDNYGYTF
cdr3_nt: TGTGCCAGCAGCAAACCGGGTTTGAGTTTCGATAACTATGGCTACACCTTC

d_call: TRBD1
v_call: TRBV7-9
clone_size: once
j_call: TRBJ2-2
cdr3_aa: CASSGPGTGRGELFF
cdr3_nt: TGTGCCAGCAGCGGACCCGGGACAGGGCGGGGGGAGCTGTTTTTT

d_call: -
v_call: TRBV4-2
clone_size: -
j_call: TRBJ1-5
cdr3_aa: CASSQVARSNQPQHF
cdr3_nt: TGTGCCAGCAGCCAAGTCGCCCGAAGCAATCAGCCCCAGCATTTT

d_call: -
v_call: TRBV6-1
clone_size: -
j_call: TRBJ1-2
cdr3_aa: CASSSDTGYGYTF
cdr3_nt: TGTGCCAGCAGTTCGGACACGGGCTATGGCTACACCTTC

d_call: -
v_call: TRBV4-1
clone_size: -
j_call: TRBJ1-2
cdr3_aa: CASSGLGYTF
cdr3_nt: TGCGCCAGCAGCGGGCTTGGCTACACCTTC